Sequencing of this TCR beta chain was carried out in a study of memory CD4+ T cells and cytomegalovirus serostatus. Single viable CD3+CD4+CD8-CD45RO+ cells were sorted as the memory CD4+ T cells. The CDR3 runs 13 residues. With V trimmed by 7 bases and J by 3 bases, 3 bases remained unmatched. Germline V lookup: CDR1 SGHTA, CDR2 FQGTGA. Profiling relied on immunoSEQ multiplex PCR, and the TCRdb table lists in-frame clones only, not all of them. The sample contains tens of thousands of clones, roughly 77% of which appear only once. Input material: memory CD4+ T cells from blood. This TCR came from an adult in good health and CMV-seronegative. V is TRBV7-3 and J is TRBJ2-1; 7 nucleotides match TRBD1. This chain's CDR3 is CASTAGGYNEQFF. The CDR3 nucleotides read TGTGCCAGCACGGCAGGGGGCTACAATGAGCAGTTCTTC.